The table lists the clone carrying this T cell receptor (beta chain) with a few counts. Every TCR cDNA molecule bore its own unique molecular identifier. MiXCR was run by TCRdb on the 5' RACE reads, yielding one entry per CDR3 protein. This table has over 11,000 distinct CDR3 sequences, over 9.5% appearing once. The germline CDR1 and CDR2 sequences are DFQATT and SNEGSKA (reference sequence). With V trimmed by 1 base and J by 2 bases, 7 bases remained unmatched. The CDR3 runs to 15 residues. The data stem from a study of spatial heterogeneity in lung cancer. Study context: Alpha-chain detections were consistently fewer than beta-chain detections among the sequences.

Documented time point: sample taken at primary tumor resection. Without sorting, whole RNA was sequenced from tumor, nontumor lung or frozen PBMC. Samples were donated by 72 untreated early-stage non-small cell lung cancer patients. The chain uses TRBV20-1 and TRBJ2-7; 8 nucleotides match TRBD2. The specimen comprised PBMCs, sampled at surgery. This clonotype originated in a male donor with early-stage non-small cell lung cancer. The DNA for the CDR3 is TGCAGTGCTAGAGGCCCACTAGCGGAGACCTACGAGCAGTACTTC. This encodes CSARGPLAETYEQYF.